This TCR beta chain was captured in a study of T cells in Graves' hyperthyroidism and ophthalmopathy. With V trimmed by 1 base and J by 6 bases, 7 bases remained unmatched. The CDR3 loop spans 16 amino acids. The germline V gene encodes CDR1 LGHDT and CDR2 YNNKEL (reference sequence). RNA transcripts served as the template for amplifying TCR beta CDR3 regions. During a first-round RT-PCR of the TCR CDR3, the HTBI primer set was used. TCRdb reprocessed the multiplex PCR reads via MiXCR and lists one record per CDR3 protein. The repertoire holds some 370,000 distinct CDR3 sequences, 15% to 20% seen once, with around a third in the top ten. This clonotype was picked up many times.

This TCR came from a woman in her 30s with Graves' hyperthyroidism that later progressed to Graves' ophthalmopathy. The sequenced sample was blood. The chain has TRBV3-1 and TRBJ2-7, with 12 bases matching TRBD2. CDR3 amino acids: CASSQGLAGVRAEQYF. The CDR3 DNA follows: TGTGCCAGCAGCCAAGGACTAGCGGGAGTGAGGGCCGAGCAGTACTTC.